The sequence of this T cell receptor (beta chain) was determined in a study of T cell repertoires in cytomegalovirus infection. Study context: Based on public TCR beta signatures, there were indications of CMV infection and of a matching HLA type. Study conclusions and caveats: Across the ex vivo response, the dominant clonotypes were HLA-C-restricted CMV-specific TCR beta clonotypes. Using cumulative public TCR beta family frequency, the authors identified those who carried CMV together with the relevant HLA.

There are many counts of this clonotype. Its target is not known. Germline V gene sequence: CDR1 MNHEY, CDR2 SVGEGT. The CDR3 totals 11 residues. Deletions cut 6 bases from V and 3 bases from J, with 6 bases between. TCRdb re-called the reads with MiXCR, one entry per CDR3 protein. Of about 180,000 distinct CDR3 sequences listed, about an eighth are singletons. The sequenced material came from PBMCs. This chain joins TRBV6-2 or TRBV6-3 and TRBJ2-7; D uncertain. This TCR derives from a human donor in good health (CMV status not recorded). Some clones in this sample may be carry-over from other donors' samples. For the CDR3, the DNA is TGTGCCAGCAGCCAAGACTACGAGCAGTACTTC. Its protein product is CASSQDYEQYF.